The rows below give T cell receptor beta chains drawn from one sample of a study of immune evolution from preneoplasia to lung adenocarcinoma. Clones were sequenced by immunoSEQ multiplex PCR, and TCRdb holds only the in-frame ones, with some missing. Among around 2,900 clones listed, approximately 84% were seen once. What was sequenced was FFPE adjacent normal lung tissue. The receptor set was obtained from a person aged 55-85 years with lung adenocarcinoma. Both conserved end residues are part of each CDR3. D genes are given only for firm matches. Clone size appears in some rows only: once, few, many, or a class for an expanded clone.

D gene: NA
V gene: TRBV19
J gene: TRBJ1-5
clone size: NA
CDR3 length: 17
CDR3 DNA: TGTGCCAGTAGGAAGGATACCGGGACCCCGGCGAATCAGCCCCAGCATTTT
CDR3 protein: CASRKDTGTPANQPQHF

D gene: TRBD1
V gene: TRBV7-9
J gene: TRBJ2-2
clone size: NA
CDR3 length: 15
CDR3 DNA: TGTGCCATCTCTCCCGGGACAGAGAACACCGGGGAGCTGTTTTTT
CDR3 protein: CAISPGTENTGELFF

D gene: NA
V gene: TRBV2
J gene: TRBJ2-7
clone size: NA
CDR3 length: 15
CDR3 DNA: TGTGCCAGCAGTGAACTACCCGGACCCTCCTACGAGCAGTACTTC
CDR3 protein: CASSELPGPSYEQYF

D gene: NA
V gene: TRBV4-2
J gene: TRBJ2-7
clone size: NA
CDR3 length: 15
CDR3 DNA: TGTGCCAGCAGCCACCCGGGGGGACAACCATACGAGCAGTACTTC
CDR3 protein: CASSHPGGQPYEQYF

D gene: NA
V gene: TRBV7-9
J gene: TRBJ1-4
clone size: NA
CDR3 length: 13
CDR3 DNA: TGTGCCAGCAGCTTTACCGCAGGTGAAAAACTGTTTTTT
CDR3 protein: CASSFTAGEKLFF

D gene: TRBD1
V gene: TRBV6-5
J gene: TRBJ2-7
clone size: NA
CDR3 length: 12
CDR3 DNA: TGTGCCAGCAGTTTAACAGGGGGGAGGCAGTACTTC
CDR3 protein: CASSLTGGRQYF

D gene: NA
V gene: TRBV5-1
J gene: TRBJ2-3
clone size: NA
CDR3 length: 13
CDR3 DNA: TGCGCCAGCAGCCCGGGCAACACAGATACGCAGTATTTT
CDR3 protein: CASSPGNTDTQYF

D gene: NA
V gene: TRBV10-1
J gene: TRBJ2-2
clone size: NA
CDR3 length: 13
CDR3 DNA: TGCGCCAGCAGTGACCCTTGGGCCGGGGAGCTGTTTTTT
CDR3 protein: CASSDPWAGELFF

D gene: NA
V gene: TRBV9
J gene: TRBJ1-6
clone size: NA
CDR3 length: 14
CDR3 DNA: TGTGCCAGCAGCGTAGGCCTACATAATTCACCCCTCCACTTT
CDR3 protein: CASSVGLHNSPLHF

D gene: NA
V gene: TRBV9
J gene: TRBJ1-1
clone size: few
CDR3 length: 14
CDR3 DNA: TGTGCCAGCAGCCTTACGCCTCGAGGTACTGAAGCTTTCTTT
CDR3 protein: CASSLTPRGTEAFF

D gene: TRBD1
V gene: TRBV29-1
J gene: TRBJ1-2
clone size: NA
CDR3 length: 13
CDR3 DNA: TGCAGCGCCCGGGGACAGATCAACTATGGCTACACCTTC
CDR3 protein: CSARGQINYGYTF

D gene: NA
V gene: TRBV5-6
J gene: TRBJ2-1
clone size: NA
CDR3 length: 12
CDR3 DNA: TGTGCCAGCAGCTTGTGGGGATTTGGGCAGTTCTTC
CDR3 protein: CASSLWGFGQFF

D gene: NA
V gene: TRBV7-9
J gene: TRBJ2-7
clone size: NA
CDR3 length: 14
CDR3 DNA: TGTGCCAGCAGCTTGGACAGTTTCTCCTACGAGCAGTACTTC
CDR3 protein: CASSLDSFSYEQYF

D gene: NA
V gene: TRBV5-1
J gene: TRBJ1-1
clone size: NA
CDR3 length: 16
CDR3 DNA: TGTGCCAGCAGCGCCCTACCGGGACATTCGAACATTGAAGCTTTCTTT
CDR3 protein: CASSALPGHSNIEAFF

D gene: TRBD1
V gene: TRBV18
J gene: TRBJ2-6
clone size: NA
CDR3 length: 16
CDR3 DNA: TGTGCCAGCTCAGGACAGGGACCCTCTGGGGCCAACGTCCTGACTTTC
CDR3 protein: CASSGQGPSGANVLTF

D gene: TRBD1
V gene: TRBV10-1
J gene: TRBJ1-3
clone size: NA
CDR3 length: 14
CDR3 DNA: TGCGCCAGCAGTCAGAGAGGACAGGGTCACACCATATATTTT
CDR3 protein: CASSQRGQGHTIYF

D gene: TRBD1
V gene: TRBV30
J gene: TRBJ1-6
clone size: NA
CDR3 length: 13
CDR3 DNA: TGTGCCTGGAGTCCCAGGGGGAATTCACCCCTCCACTTT
CDR3 protein: CAWSPRGNSPLHF

D gene: NA
V gene: TRBV4-1
J gene: TRBJ2-3
clone size: NA
CDR3 length: 15
CDR3 DNA: TGCGCCAGCAGCTTCGGACAGTCTAGCACAGATACGCAGTATTTT
CDR3 protein: CASSFGQSSTDTQYF

D gene: TRBD2
V gene: TRBV2
J gene: TRBJ2-5
clone size: few
CDR3 length: 15
CDR3 DNA: TGTGCCACCGGGACTAGCGGGATAACCCAAGAGACCCAGTACTTC
CDR3 protein: CATGTSGITQETQYF

D gene: NA
V gene: TRBV6-4
J gene: TRBJ1-5
clone size: few
CDR3 length: 13
CDR3 DNA: TGTGCCAGCAGTGACAGGGCTTCTCAGCCCCAGCATTTT
CDR3 protein: CASSDRASQPQHF

D gene: TRBD1
V gene: TRBV6-5
J gene: TRBJ1-4
clone size: NA
CDR3 length: 15
CDR3 DNA: TGTGCCAGCAGTCTACGTCCAGGGGGATTGGAAAAACTGTTTTTT
CDR3 protein: CASSLRPGGLEKLFF

D gene: TRBD1
V gene: TRBV7-8
J gene: TRBJ2-3
clone size: NA
CDR3 length: 15
CDR3 DNA: TGTGCCAGCAGCTTTTCGACAGGGCCCACAGATACGCAGTATTTT
CDR3 protein: CASSFSTGPTDTQYF

D gene: TRBD1
V gene: TRBV29-1
J gene: TRBJ1-2
clone size: NA
CDR3 length: 13
CDR3 DNA: TGCAGCGTCCTCTCCGGGACAGGGCATGGCTACACCTTC
CDR3 protein: CSVLSGTGHGYTF

D gene: TRBD2
V gene: TRBV9
J gene: TRBJ2-7
clone size: NA
CDR3 length: 14
CDR3 DNA: TGTGCCAGCAGCCCGGGACTAGCGGGGTACGAGCAGTACTTC
CDR3 protein: CASSPGLAGYEQYF

D gene: NA
V gene: TRBV7-2
J gene: TRBJ2-7
clone size: once
CDR3 length: 15
CDR3 DNA: TGTGCCAGCAGCCTTCCACGGCCCGGAGGCTACGAGCAGTACTTC
CDR3 protein: CASSLPRPGGYEQYF

D gene: TRBD1
V gene: TRBV29-1
J gene: TRBJ1-5
clone size: few
CDR3 length: 14
CDR3 DNA: TGCAGCGTTCAACAGGGGGGAGGCAATCAGCCCCAGCATTTT
CDR3 protein: CSVQQGGGNQPQHF

D gene: NA
V gene: TRBV7-8
J gene: TRBJ2-6
clone size: NA
CDR3 length: 12
CDR3 DNA: TGTGCCAGCAGCTTAGGGGTAACCGTCCTGACTTTC
CDR3 protein: CASSLGVTVLTF